The 24 T cell receptor beta chains below were found in one sample sequenced in a study of T-cell memory formation after mild COVID-19. One entry per CDR3 protein results from TCRdb running MiXCR on the 5' RACE reads. This repertoire shows roughly 280,000 distinct CDR3 sequences, 16% found once; its top ten account for about a fifth. The sequenced sample consisted of PBMCs or a T cell subset sorted from them (not recorded which). The receptor source for this set is a man aged 18 to 30 who had mild COVID-19 (a few samples of this study predate the infection). Cell type and time point are not known.

The genes are TRBV2 and TRBJ1-4; D remains ambiguous. Deletions cut 10 bases from V and 2 bases from J, with 5 bases between. CDR3 size: 11 residues. CDR1 and CDR2 from the germline V gene are SNHLY and FYNNEI. CDR3 bases: TGTGCCACCAGGACTAATGAAAAACTGTTTTTT. Residues: CATRTNEKLFF.

CDR3 DNA sequence: TGTGCCAGCAGCTCTCTGATGGGGGGGCCCGGGGAGCTGTTTTTT. It specifies CASSSLMGGPGELFF. V usage is TRBV7-3 and J usage is TRBJ2-2, with D possibly TRBD2 on 7 matching bases. The CDR3 covers 15 residues. Between the trimmed V and J ends, which lost 4 bases and 6 bases, there was a span of 15 bases. Germline assignment: CDR1 SGHTA and CDR2 FQGTGA.

This clonotype was seen a few times. The V gene is TRBV7-9, the J gene TRBJ2-3, with D maybe TRBD1 (5 bases). V was trimmed by 8 bases and J by 0 bases, leaving 9 bases between them. Germline-derived CDR1 and CDR2 are SEHNR and FQNEAQ (reference sequence). This CDR3 has 13 amino acids. The CDR3 protein is CASGRASTDTQYF. In nucleotides, the CDR3 is TGTGCCAGCGGCAGGGCTAGCACAGATACGCAGTATTTT. The entire variable domain, with the rest obtained from reference TRBV7-9 and TRBJ2-3, is as follows: DTGVSQNPRHKITKRGQNVTFRCDPISEHNRLYWYRQTLGQGPEFLTYFQNEAQLEKSRLLSDRFSAERPKGSFSTLEIQRTEQGDSAMYLCASGRASTDTQYFGPGTRLTVL.

The table lists this clonotype with a few counts. This chain links TRBV4-3 with TRBJ2-2, with D uncertain. CDR1 is LGHNA and CDR2 is YSLEER in the germline V gene. The CDR3 covers 17 residues. V was cut by 0 bases and J by 4 bases, with 15 bases left in between. This CDR3 is CASSQDSVPGSTGELFF. The CDR3 bases are TGCGCCAGCAGCCAAGATTCCGTCCCAGGCAGCACCGGGGAGCTGTTTTTT.

J is TRBJ2-2 and V is TRBV7-6, with TRBD1 matching over 12 bases. The CDR3 extends over 16 amino acids. Looked up from germline, CDR1 is SGHVS and CDR2 is FNYEAQ. With V trimmed by 1 base and J by 10 bases, 7 bases remained unmatched. CDR3 sequence: CASSLGLGQGAKELFF. The CDR3 DNA reads as TGTGCCAGCAGCTTAGGCCTGGGACAGGGGGCAAAGGAGCTGTTTTTT.

This clonotype turned up a few times. The rearrangement joins TRBV6-2 or TRBV6-3 to TRBJ2-2; D gene unclear. CDR1 and CDR2 (germline): MNHEY, SVGEGT. CDR3 size: 14 residues. The germline V and J ends were trimmed by 6 bases and 0 bases, with 8 bases remaining between them. CDR3 in DNA: TGTGCCAGCAGCCCCGCCGCGAACACCGGGGAGCTGTTTTTT. Its protein is CASSPAANTGELFF.

This clonotype was observed a few times. This chain links TRBV29-1 with TRBJ2-3; the D gene is possibly TRBD1 (5 bases). Germline loops: CDR1 SQVTM, CDR2 ANQGSEA. The CDR3 has 18 residues. Trimming stripped 4 bases from V and 0 bases from J, with 23 bases between. The CDR3 DNA sequence: TGCAGCGTTGCGATGGGTGGACACTCCACAACGAGCACAGATACGCAGTATTTT. The encoded protein is CSVAMGGHSTTSTDTQYF.

The chain recombines TRBV7-9 with TRBJ2-2; no clear D gene. This CDR3 is 14 amino acids long. CDR1 and CDR2 (germline): SEHNR, FQNEAQ (reference sequence). Trimming took off 3 bases at V and 8 bases at J, with 13 bases between the two ends. For the CDR3, the DNA is TGTGCCAGCAGCTTCCTACTTGCTGGAGGGGAGCTGTTTTTT. Amino acid sequence: CASSFLLAGGELFF.

The chain links TRBV28 to TRBJ2-5; 10 bases are shared with TRBD1. The V gene end was trimmed by 4 bases and the J gene end by 5 bases; junction bases not matched to a gene: 7. The CDR3 runs to 15 residues. Germline lookup yields CDR1 MDHEN and CDR2 SYDVKM. The chain's CDR3 is CASSSGQGVLETQYF. CDR3 nucleotide sequence: TGTGCCAGCAGTTCAGGACAGGGGGTTTTGGAGACCCAGTACTTC.

The chain joins TRBV5-5 to TRBJ1-4; no clear D. The CDR3 has 15 amino acids. Germline V gene sequence: CDR1 SGHKS, CDR2 YYEKEE (reference sequence). The V end was cut by 4 bases, the J end by 8 bases, with 18 bases between. The CDR3 region has the DNA TGTGCCAGCAGCCTGATGGGCCGGAGGGAGGAAAAACTGTTTTTT. It specifies CASSLMGRREEKLFF.

This clonotype was counted between two and nine times. The chain recombines TRBV29-1 with TRBJ1-1; D is perhaps TRBD1 (6 bases). Trimming removed 4 bases from V and 1 base from J, with 16 bases in between. Germline assignment: CDR1 SQVTM and CDR2 ANQGSEA. The CDR3 consists of 15 residues. CDR3 sequence reads: CSVGGRGRSNTEAFF. CDR3 DNA sequence: TGCAGCGTTGGGGGCAGGGGCCGTTCGAACACTGAAGCTTTCTTT.

V and J are TRBV12-3 or TRBV12-4 and TRBJ1-1; D remains ambiguous. V was pared by 5 bases and J by 4 bases, with 8 bases between. The CDR3 totals 12 residues. The CDR3 here is CASSISTTEAFF. CDR3 in DNA: TGTGCCAGCAGTATCTCGACCACTGAAGCTTTCTTT.

The J gene is TRBJ2-5, the V gene TRBV6-6; D is ambiguous. CDR1 and CDR2 (germline): MNHNY, SVGAGI (reference sequence). V gave up 6 bases and J gave up 1 base, with 12 bases separating them. This CDR3 spans 14 amino acids. The CDR3 sequence is CASSLRSPQETQYF. CDR3 coding DNA: TGTGCCAGCAGCCTCCGGTCTCCCCAAGAGACCCAGTACTTC.

The rearrangement joins TRBV12-3 or TRBV12-4 to TRBJ2-6, with 7 nucleotides matching TRBD1. The ends lost 6 bases at V and 4 bases at J; junction bases unmatched: 9. The CDR3 runs 16 residues. The CDR3 coding sequence is TGTGCCAGCAGCACAAGGGGGACAGCCGGGGCCAACGTCCTGACTTTC. Translating it yields CASSTRGTAGANVLTF.

This clonotype occurred many times. This chain uses TRBV11-2 with TRBJ1-4, with a weak D call TRBD1 (5 bases). V lost 5 bases and J 8 bases, leaving 15 bases between the germline ends. In germline, CDR1 is SGHAT, CDR2 FQNNGV. This CDR3 spans 14 amino acids. The CDR3 loop is CASSPSGLGEKLFF. The DNA for the CDR3 is TGTGCCAGCAGCCCATCGGGGCTGGGGGAAAAACTGTTTTTT.

This rearrangement joins TRBV28 to TRBJ1-2, with D perhaps TRBD1 (5 bases). V lost 6 bases and J lost 6, with 20 bases in between. CDR3 length: 15 residues. Per germline, CDR1 MDHEN and CDR2 SYDVKM. CDR3 bases: TGTGCCAGCAGCCTAAGGGACGTGGGGTGGGATGGCTACACCTTC. As protein: CASSLRDVGWDGYTF.

This clonotype was seen more than once but under ten times. The V call is TRBV7-3, the J call TRBJ1-1; no clear D. The CDR3 is made up of 15 amino acids. With 5 bases removed from V and 0 bases from J, the gap between germline ends came to 13 bases. CDR1 SGHTA and CDR2 FQGTGA come from the germline V gene. CDR3 sequence (DNA): TGTGCCAGCAGCCAGGACGGGCAGGTGAACACTGAAGCTTTCTTT. It codes for CASSQDGQVNTEAFF.

The chain carries TRBV10-3 and TRBJ1-1; TRBD1 aligns across 7 bases. CDR1 and CDR2 from the germline V gene are ENHRY and SYGVKD. J lost 4 bases, V lost 5 bases, and 10 bases had no gene match. The CDR3 is 15 residues long. The CDR3 region has the DNA TGTGCCATCAGTACAAGACAGGGCGGGGGCACTGAAGCTTTCTTT. It specifies CAISTRQGGGTEAFF.

This clonotype was found a few times. The rearrangement links TRBV20-1 to TRBJ2-2; D perhaps matches TRBD2 (6 bases). Germline loops: CDR1 DFQATT, CDR2 SNEGSKA (reference sequence). Trimming shortened V by 6 bases and J by 1 base, and 15 bases separated the two germline ends. This CDR3 has 15 amino acids. CDR3 loop: CSAPNRDLNTGELFF. The CDR3 DNA is TGCAGTGCGCCCAACCGGGACTTGAACACCGGGGAGCTGTTTTTT.

The V and J genes are TRBV12-3 or TRBV12-4 and TRBJ2-5, with 7 bases identical to TRBD1. V dropped 3 bases and J dropped 2; count of bases not matched to a gene: 3. The CDR3 covers 14 residues. The CDR3 DNA is TGTGCCAGCAGTTTTCCGGACAGGCAAGAGACCCAGTACTTC. Residues: CASSFPDRQETQYF.

The genes are TRBV5-1 and TRBJ2-1; D gene ambiguous. The germline CDR1 and CDR2 sequences are SGHRS and YFSETQ. The CDR3 has 16 residues. The ends were cut back, 4 bases at V and 0 bases at J, with 14 bases in the middle. Here the CDR3 reads CASSLSPESSYNEQFF. Here the CDR3 DNA reads TGCGCCAGCAGCCTAAGCCCAGAAAGCTCCTACAATGAGCAGTTCTTC.

V and J are TRBV11-2 and TRBJ2-1, with 9 bases aligning to TRBD2. V was pared by 4 bases and J by 7 bases, with 11 bases of the junction left unmatched. Per germline, CDR1 SGHAT and CDR2 FQNNGV. The CDR3 length is 16 residues. Written as DNA, the CDR3 is TGTGCCAGCAGCTCCCTCCGCGGGGGGGCGAGAAATGAGCAGTTCTTC. As protein: CASSSLRGGARNEQFF.

At least ten counts were recorded for this clonotype. The chain uses TRBV12-3 or TRBV12-4 and TRBJ2-1, with D maybe TRBD2 (5 bases). CDR3 length: 10 amino acids. Trimming stripped 6 bases from V and 10 bases from J, with 7 bases between. The CDR3 coding sequence is TGTGCCAGCAGCTCGGGGGAGCAGTTCTTC. Its translation is CASSSGEQFF.

The chain combines TRBV7-6 with TRBJ2-7, with D possibly being TRBD1 or TRBD2 (5 bases each). This CDR3 region has 13 residues. Trimming removed 4 bases at V and 7 bases at J, with 14 bases between. Looked up from germline, CDR1 is SGHVS and CDR2 is FNYEAQ. The CDR3 spells CASSSRVPGEQYF. The CDR3 DNA is TGTGCCAGCAGCTCCAGGGTGCCGGGGGAGCAGTACTTC.